This T cell receptor (beta chain) derives from a study of regulatory T cells in long-lasting Graves disease. Whole-study results and caveats: New patients shared fewer public clonotypes (about 1,000) than persistent patients did (around 3,000).

Time point given: newly diagnosed GD, antithyroid drugs for less than 3 months. Preparation of the TCR library used RNA extracted from PBMCs. It was by American Thyroid Association guidelines that Graves' disease was diagnosed. Peripheral blood, approximately 9 milliliters per patient, was collected in EDTA tubes. Arm-PCR with iRepertoire HTBI primers amplified the CDR3 regions for these TCR beta libraries. TCRdb redid the calling of the multiplex PCR reads with MiXCR, one entry per CDR3 protein. The sample lists 350,000 to 400,000 distinct CDR3 sequences; about 14% were seen once. In the case of this clonotype: Its antigen is currently unknown.

The germline V gene encodes CDR1 SNHLY and CDR2 FYNNEI. The CDR3 extends over 15 amino acids. Trimming took off 1 base at V and 6 bases at J, with 13 bases between the two ends. Specimen: peripheral blood mononuclear cells (PBMCs), collected at new diagnosis, from a patient treated with antithyroid drugs. The sequence was obtained from a female donor with Graves disease. The rearrangement joins TRBV2 to TRBJ1-5; weak D call: TRBD1 (5 bases). The CDR3 spells CASSEGVGGIQPQHF. The CDR3, as DNA: TGTGCCAGCAGTGAAGGGGTTGGGGGGATTCAGCCCCAGCATTTT.